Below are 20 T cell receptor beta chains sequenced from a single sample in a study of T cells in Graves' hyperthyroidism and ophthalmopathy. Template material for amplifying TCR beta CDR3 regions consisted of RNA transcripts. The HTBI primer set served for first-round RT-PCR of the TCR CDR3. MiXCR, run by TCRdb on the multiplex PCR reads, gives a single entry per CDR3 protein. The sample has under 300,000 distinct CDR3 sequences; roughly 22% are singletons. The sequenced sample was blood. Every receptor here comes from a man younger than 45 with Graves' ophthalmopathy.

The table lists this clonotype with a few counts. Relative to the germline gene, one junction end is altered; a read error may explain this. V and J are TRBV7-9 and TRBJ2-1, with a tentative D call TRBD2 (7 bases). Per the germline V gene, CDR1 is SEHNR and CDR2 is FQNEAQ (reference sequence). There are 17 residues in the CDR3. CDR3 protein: CACSLVRGGGAGDEQFF. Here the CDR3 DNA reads TGTGCCTGCAGCTTAGTTAGGGGGGGGGGTGCCGGCGATGAGCAGTTCTTC.

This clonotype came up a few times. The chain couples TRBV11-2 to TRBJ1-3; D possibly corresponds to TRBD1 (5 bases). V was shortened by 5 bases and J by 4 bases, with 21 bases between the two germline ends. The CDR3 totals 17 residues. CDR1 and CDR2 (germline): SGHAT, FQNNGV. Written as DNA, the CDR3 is TGTGCCAGCAGCCTAACATATCTGGGGACGGCAGGAAACACCATATATTTT. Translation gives CASSLTYLGTAGNTIYF.

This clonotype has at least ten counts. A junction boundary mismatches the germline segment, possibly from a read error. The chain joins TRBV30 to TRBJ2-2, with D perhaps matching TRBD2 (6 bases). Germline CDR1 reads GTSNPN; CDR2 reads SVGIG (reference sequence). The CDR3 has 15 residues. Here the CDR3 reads CAWRLEGANTGELFF. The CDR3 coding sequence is TGTGCCTGGCGGCTGGAGGGAGCGAATACCGGGGAGCTGTTTTTT.

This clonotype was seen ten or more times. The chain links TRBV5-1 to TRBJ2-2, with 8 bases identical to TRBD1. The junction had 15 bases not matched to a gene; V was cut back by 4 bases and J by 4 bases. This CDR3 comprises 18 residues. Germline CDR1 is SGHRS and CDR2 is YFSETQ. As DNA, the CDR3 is TGCGCCAGCAGCATGGCTCGTATTGACAGGGGCGTCACCGGGGAGCTGTTTTTT. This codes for CASSMARIDRGVTGELFF.

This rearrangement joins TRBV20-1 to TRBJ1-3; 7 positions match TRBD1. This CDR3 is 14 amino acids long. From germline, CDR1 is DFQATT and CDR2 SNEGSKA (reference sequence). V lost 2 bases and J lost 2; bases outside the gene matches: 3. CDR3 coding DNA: TGCAGTGCTAGAAGGCAGGGGGCTGGAAACACCATATATTTT. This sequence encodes CSARRQGAGNTIYF.

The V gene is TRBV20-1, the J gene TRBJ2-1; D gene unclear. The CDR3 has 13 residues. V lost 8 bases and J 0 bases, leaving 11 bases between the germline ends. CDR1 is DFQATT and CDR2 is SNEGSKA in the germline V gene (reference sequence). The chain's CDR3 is CSPKYRSYNEQFF. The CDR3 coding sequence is TGCAGTCCAAAATACCGCTCCTACAATGAGCAGTTCTTC.

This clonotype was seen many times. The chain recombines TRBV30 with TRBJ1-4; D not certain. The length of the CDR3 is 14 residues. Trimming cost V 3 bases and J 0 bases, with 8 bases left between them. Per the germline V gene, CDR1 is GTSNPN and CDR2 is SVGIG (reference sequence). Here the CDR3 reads CAWSSSATNEKLFF. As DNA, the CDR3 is TGTGCCTGGAGCTCAAGCGCAACTAATGAAAAACTGTTTTTT.

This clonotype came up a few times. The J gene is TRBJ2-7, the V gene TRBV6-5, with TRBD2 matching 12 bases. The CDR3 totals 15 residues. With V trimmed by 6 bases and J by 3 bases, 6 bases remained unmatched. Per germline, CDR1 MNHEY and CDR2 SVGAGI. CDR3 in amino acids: CASRLTSGSSYEQYF. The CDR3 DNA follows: TGTGCCAGCAGATTGACTAGCGGGAGTAGCTACGAGCAGTACTTC.

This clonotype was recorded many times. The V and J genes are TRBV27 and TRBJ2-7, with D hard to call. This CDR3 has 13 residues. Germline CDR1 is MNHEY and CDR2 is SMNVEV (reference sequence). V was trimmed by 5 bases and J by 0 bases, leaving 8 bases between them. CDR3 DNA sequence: TGTGCCAGCAGTCCCAAAGTCTCCTACGAGCAGTACTTC. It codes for CASSPKVSYEQYF.

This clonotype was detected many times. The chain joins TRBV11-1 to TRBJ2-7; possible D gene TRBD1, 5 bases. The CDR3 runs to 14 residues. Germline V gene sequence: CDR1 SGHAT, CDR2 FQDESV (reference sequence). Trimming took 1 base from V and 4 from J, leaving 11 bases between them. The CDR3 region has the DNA TGTGCCAGCAGCTTAGTCGACAGTCGGTACGAGCAGTACTTC. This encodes CASSLVDSRYEQYF.

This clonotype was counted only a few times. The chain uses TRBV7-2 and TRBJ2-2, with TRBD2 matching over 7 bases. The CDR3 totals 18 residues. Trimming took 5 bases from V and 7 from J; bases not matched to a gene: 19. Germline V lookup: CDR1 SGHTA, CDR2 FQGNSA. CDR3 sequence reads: CASSPGGSASGYIGELFF. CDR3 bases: TGTGCCAGCAGCCCAGGCGGATCGGCTAGCGGATATATCGGGGAGCTGTTTTTT. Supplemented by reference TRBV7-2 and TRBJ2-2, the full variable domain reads GAGVSQSPSNKVTEKGKDVELRCDPISGHTALYWYRQSLGQGLEFLIYFQGNSAPDKSGLPSDRFSAERTGGSVSTLTIQRTQQEDSAVYLCASSPGGSASGYIGELFFGEGSRLTVL.

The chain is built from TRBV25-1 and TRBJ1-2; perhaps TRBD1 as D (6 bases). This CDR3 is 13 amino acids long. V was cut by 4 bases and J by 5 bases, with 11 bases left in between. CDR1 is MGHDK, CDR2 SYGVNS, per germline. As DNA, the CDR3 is TGTGCCAGCAGTGTCGGCAGGGGTTATGGCTACACCTTC. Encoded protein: CASSVGRGYGYTF.

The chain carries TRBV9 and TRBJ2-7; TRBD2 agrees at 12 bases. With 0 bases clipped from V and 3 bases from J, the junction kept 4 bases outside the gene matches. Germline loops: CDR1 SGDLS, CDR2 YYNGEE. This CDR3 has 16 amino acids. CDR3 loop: CASSVGLAGGDYEQYF. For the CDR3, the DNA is TGTGCCAGCAGCGTAGGTCTAGCGGGGGGGGACTACGAGCAGTACTTC.

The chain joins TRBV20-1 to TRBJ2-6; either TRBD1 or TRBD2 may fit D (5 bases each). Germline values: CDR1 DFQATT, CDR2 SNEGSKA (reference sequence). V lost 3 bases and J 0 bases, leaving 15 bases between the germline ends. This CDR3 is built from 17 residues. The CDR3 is CSARDSSGTSGANVLTF. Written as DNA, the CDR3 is TGCAGTGCTAGGGATAGCTCAGGGACCTCTGGGGCCAACGTCCTGACTTTC.

For the CDR3, the DNA is TGTGCCAGCGACTCATTCCCCGGGAGGTCGAACACCGGGGAGCTGTTTTTT. Translated, it gives CASDSFPGRSNTGELFF. This sequence joins TRBV28 and TRBJ2-2; 7 bases match TRBD2. V lost 8 bases to trimming and J lost 0 bases; unmatched junction nucleotides: 12. This CDR3 is 17 amino acids long. Germline assignment: CDR1 MDHEN and CDR2 SYDVKM.

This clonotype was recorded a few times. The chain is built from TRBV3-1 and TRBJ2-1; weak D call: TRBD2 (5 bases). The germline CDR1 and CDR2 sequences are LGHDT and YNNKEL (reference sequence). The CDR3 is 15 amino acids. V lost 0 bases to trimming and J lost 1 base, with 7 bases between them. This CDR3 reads CASSQDRGSYNEQFF. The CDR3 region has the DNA TGTGCCAGCAGCCAAGACCGGGGTTCCTACAATGAGCAGTTCTTC.

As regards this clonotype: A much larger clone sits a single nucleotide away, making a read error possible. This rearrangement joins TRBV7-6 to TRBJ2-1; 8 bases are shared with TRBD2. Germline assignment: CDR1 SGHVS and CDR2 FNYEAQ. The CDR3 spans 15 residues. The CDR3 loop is CASSFLAGSYNEQSF. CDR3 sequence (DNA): TGTGCCAGCAGCTTCCTAGCGGGCTCCTACAATGAGCAGTCCTTC.

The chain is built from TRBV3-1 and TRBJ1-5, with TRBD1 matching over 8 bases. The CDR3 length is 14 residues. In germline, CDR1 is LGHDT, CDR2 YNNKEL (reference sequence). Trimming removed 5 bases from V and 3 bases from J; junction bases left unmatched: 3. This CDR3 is CASSGTGANQPQHF. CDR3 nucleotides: TGTGCCAGCAGCGGGACAGGCGCCAATCAGCCCCAGCATTTT. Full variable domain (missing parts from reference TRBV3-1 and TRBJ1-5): DTAVSQTPKYLVTQMGNDKSIKCEQNLGHDTMYWYKQDSKKFLKIMFSYNNKELIINETVPNRFSPKSPDKAHLNLHINSLELGDSAVYFCASSGTGANQPQHFGDGTRLSIL.

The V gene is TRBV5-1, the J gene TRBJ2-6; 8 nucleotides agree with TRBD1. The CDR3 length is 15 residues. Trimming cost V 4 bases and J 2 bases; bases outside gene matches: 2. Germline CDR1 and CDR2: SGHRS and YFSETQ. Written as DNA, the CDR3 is TGCGCCAGCAGCAGGGGACAGGCTGGGGCCAACGTCCTGACTTTC. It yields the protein CASSRGQAGANVLTF.

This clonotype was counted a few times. As DNA, the CDR3 is TGTGCCAGCAGTGAAGCGCGAGGGTTTTCTGGAAACACCATATATTTT. This codes for CASSEARGFSGNTIYF. V and J are TRBV6-1 and TRBJ1-3; no definite D call. CDR3 length: 16 residues. In germline, CDR1 is MNHNS, CDR2 SASEGT. V was pared by 0 bases and J by 1 base, with 10 bases between.